The 4 T cell receptor beta chains in this list originate from one sample, sequenced in a study of cytomegalovirus exposure and HLA in healthy donors (dated by TCRdb to 2015 to 2018). Library generation was performed with the immunoSEQ multiplex PCR assay. A mixture of 60 forward primers for TCR Vbeta segments and 13 reverse primers for TCR Jbeta segments was used in the multiplex PCR. TCRdb retrieved this table from immuneACCESS and kept in-frame rearrangements only. Not all clones are present; in checked studies, unresolved V genes account for under half, and no reason is known for the remainder. Across this sample there are 65,000 to 100,000 clones, with about 80% seen only once. Jointly, the top ten make up roughly 6% of the sample. Sequencing was carried out using PBMCs. These TCRs come from a female donor in good health and CMV-seronegative.

The J gene is TRBJ2-1, the V gene TRBV11-1; D unresolved. The V gene lost 1 base and the J gene lost 8 bases, with 9 bases spanning the gap. This CDR3 comprises 13 residues. Germline V gene lookup returns CDR1 SGHAT and CDR2 FQDESV (reference sequence). CDR3 amino acids: CASSLGLSDEQFF. CDR3 sequence (DNA): TGTGCCAGCAGCTTAGGGTTAAGCGATGAGCAGTTCTTC.

The rearrangement uses TRBV19 and TRBJ1-4; 7 positions agree with TRBD1. With 7 bases clipped from V and 0 bases from J, the junction kept 8 bases outside the gene matches. Germline V lookup: CDR1 LNHDA, CDR2 SQIVND (reference sequence). CDR3 length equals 16 residues. CDR3 in amino acids: CASKGTGATTNEKLFF. Here the CDR3 DNA reads TGTGCCAGTAAAGGAACAGGGGCGACAACTAATGAAAAACTGTTTTTT.

V and J are TRBV7-6 and TRBJ1-2; D gene ambiguous. V dropped 6 bases and J dropped 5 bases, with 19 bases sitting between them. The CDR3 length is 15 residues. The germline CDR1 and CDR2 sequences are SGHVS and FNYEAQ. The CDR3 DNA follows: TGTGCCAGCAGTACATACCCCCATGGAGGGTATGGCTACACCTTC. Encoded protein: CASSTYPHGGYGYTF. Based on the CDR3 plus reference TRBV7-6 and TRBJ1-2, the full variable domain is GAGVSQSPRYKVTKRGQDVALRCDPISGHVSLYWYRQALGQGPEFLTYFNYEAQQDKSGLPNDRFSAERPEGSISTLTIQRTEQRDSAMYRCASSTYPHGGYGYTFGSGTRLTVV.

There are a few counts of this clone. The sample has other DNA sequences that encode this CDR3 too. The chain couples TRBV7-3 to TRBJ2-2, with a possible D match to TRBD2 (6 bases). The CDR3 is made up of 14 amino acids. V lost 1 base and J 4 bases, leaving 7 bases between the germline ends. Germline V gene sequence: CDR1 SGHTA, CDR2 FQGTGA. The CDR3 DNA reads TGTGCCAGCAGCTTAAGCGGGACCACCGGGGAGCTGTTTTTT. Amino acids: CASSLSGTTGELFF.